The present entry profiles one T cell receptor beta chain with its context. Per the germline V gene, CDR1 is MDHEN and CDR2 is SYDVKM. V lost 3 bases, J lost 3 bases, and 15 bases lay in between. The length of the CDR3 is 15 residues. This sample stems from a study of OX40 agonist ivuxolimab in advanced cancers. Sequencing used immunoSEQ multiplex PCR; TCRdb keeps in-frame clones, though not all of them. The profile shows some 80,000 clones, 85% to 90% of them singletons. This receptor was identified in an adult with an advanced solid tumor such as melanoma, head and neck, liver or kidney cancer. The chain recombines TRBV28 with TRBJ2-7; D might be TRBD1 (6 bases). The input for sequencing was CD4+ or CD8+ T cells sorted from blood, taken in a trial of the OX40 agonist ivuxolimab. The CDR3 is CASSFSGTLVYEQYF. For the CDR3, the DNA is TGTGCCAGCAGTTTCTCCGGGACACTTGTCTACGAGCAGTACTTC. Full variable domain (missing parts from reference TRBV28 and TRBJ2-7): DVKVTQSSRYLVKRTGEKVFLECVQDMDHENMFWYRQDPGLGLRLIYFSYDVKMKEKGDIPEGYSVSREKKERFSLILESASTNQTSMYLCASSFSGTLVYEQYFGPGTRLTVT.